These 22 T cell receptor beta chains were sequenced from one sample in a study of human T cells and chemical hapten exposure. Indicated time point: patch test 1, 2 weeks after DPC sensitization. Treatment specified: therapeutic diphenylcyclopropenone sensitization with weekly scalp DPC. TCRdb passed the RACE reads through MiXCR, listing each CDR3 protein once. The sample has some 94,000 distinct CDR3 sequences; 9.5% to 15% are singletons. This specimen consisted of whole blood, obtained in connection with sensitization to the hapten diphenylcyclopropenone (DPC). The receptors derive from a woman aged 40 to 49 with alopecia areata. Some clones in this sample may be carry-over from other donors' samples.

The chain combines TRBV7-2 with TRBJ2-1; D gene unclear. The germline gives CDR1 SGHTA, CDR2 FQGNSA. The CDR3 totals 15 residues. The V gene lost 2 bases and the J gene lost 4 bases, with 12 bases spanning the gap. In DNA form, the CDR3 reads TGTGCCAGCAGCTTAAGCCGATCTAGGTACAATGAGCAGTTCTTC. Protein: CASSLSRSRYNEQFF.

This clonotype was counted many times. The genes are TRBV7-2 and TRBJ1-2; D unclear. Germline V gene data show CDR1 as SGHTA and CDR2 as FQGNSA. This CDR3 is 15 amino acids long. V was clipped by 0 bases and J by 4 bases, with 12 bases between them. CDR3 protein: CASSLALSGSYGYTF. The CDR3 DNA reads TGTGCCAGCAGCTTAGCGCTCAGCGGGTCCTATGGCTACACCTTC.

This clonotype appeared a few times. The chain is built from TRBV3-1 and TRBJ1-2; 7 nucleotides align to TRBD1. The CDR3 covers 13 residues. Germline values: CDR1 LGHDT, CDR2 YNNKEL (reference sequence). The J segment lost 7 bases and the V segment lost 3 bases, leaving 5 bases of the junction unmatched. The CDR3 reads CASSQDDRAGYTF. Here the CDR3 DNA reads TGTGCCAGCAGCCAGGATGACAGGGCTGGCTACACCTTC.

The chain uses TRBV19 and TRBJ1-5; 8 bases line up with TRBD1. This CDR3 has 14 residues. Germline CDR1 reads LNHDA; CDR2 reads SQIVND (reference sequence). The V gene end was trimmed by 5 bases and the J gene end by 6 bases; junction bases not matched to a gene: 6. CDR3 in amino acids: CASSSQTGGQPQHF. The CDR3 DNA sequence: TGTGCCAGTAGTTCGCAAACAGGGGGTCAGCCCCAGCATTTT.

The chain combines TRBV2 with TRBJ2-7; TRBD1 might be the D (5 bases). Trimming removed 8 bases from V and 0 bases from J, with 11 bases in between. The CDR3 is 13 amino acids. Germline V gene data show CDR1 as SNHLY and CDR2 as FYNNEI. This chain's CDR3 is CASGDRNSYEQYF. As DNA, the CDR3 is TGTGCCAGCGGAGACAGAAACTCCTACGAGCAGTACTTC.

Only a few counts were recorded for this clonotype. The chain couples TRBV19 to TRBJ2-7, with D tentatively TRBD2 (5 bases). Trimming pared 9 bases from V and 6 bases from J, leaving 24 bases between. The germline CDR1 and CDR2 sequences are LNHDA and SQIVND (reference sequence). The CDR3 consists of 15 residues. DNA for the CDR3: TGTGCCAGCCACCCGGGGTTGGTGCTCCCGCGCGAGCAGTACTTC. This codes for CASHPGLVLPREQYF. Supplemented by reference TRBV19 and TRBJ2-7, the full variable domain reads DGGITQSPKYLFRKEGQNVTLSCEQNLNHDAMYWYRQDPGQGLRLIYYSQIVNDFQKGDIAEGYSVSREKKESFPLTVTSAQKNPTAFYLCASHPGLVLPREQYFGPGTRLTVT.

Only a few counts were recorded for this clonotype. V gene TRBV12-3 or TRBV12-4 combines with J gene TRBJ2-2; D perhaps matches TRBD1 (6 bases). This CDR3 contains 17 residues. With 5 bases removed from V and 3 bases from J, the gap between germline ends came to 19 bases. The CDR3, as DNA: TGTGCCAGCAGTCCCTGGAGACAGGCAAGGGACACCGGGGAGCTGTTTTTT. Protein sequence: CASSPWRQARDTGELFF.

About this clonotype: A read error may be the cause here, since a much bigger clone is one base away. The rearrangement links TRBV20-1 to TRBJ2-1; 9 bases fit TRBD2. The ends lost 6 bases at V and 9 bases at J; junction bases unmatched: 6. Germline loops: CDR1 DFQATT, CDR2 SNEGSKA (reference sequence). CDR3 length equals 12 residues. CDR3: CSARLADSEQFF. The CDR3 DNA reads TGCAGTGCAAGACTAGCGGACAGTGAGCAGTTCTTC.

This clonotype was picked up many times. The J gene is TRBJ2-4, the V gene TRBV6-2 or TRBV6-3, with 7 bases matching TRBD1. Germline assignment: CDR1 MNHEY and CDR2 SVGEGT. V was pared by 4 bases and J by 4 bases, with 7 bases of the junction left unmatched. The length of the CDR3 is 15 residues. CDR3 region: CASSWDSPMKNIQYF. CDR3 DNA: TGTGCCAGCAGTTGGGACAGCCCCATGAAAAACATTCAGTACTTC.

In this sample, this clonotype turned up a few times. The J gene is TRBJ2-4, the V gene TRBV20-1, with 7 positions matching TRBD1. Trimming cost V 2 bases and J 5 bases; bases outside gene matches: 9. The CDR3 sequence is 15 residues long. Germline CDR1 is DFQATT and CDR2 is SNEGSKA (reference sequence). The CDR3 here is CSARPGTVVENIQYF. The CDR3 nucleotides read TGCAGTGCTAGACCTGGGACAGTAGTCGAAAACATTCAGTACTTC.

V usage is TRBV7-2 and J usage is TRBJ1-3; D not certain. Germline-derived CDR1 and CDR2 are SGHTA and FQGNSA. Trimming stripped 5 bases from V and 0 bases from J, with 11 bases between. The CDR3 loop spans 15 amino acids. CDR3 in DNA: TGTGCCAGCAGCCCCCGTTGGGGCTCTGGAAACACCATATATTTT. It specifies CASSPRWGSGNTIYF.

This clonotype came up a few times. In DNA, the CDR3 is TGTGCCAGCAGCAAGAAGTGCGGGACACTCGAGAGGTGGGATTCACCCCTCCACTTT. Amino acid sequence: CASSKKCGTLERWDSPLHF. The chain joins TRBV21-1 to TRBJ1-6; the table assigns TRBD1, which was not confirmed against the DNA. TRBV21-1 is reported as a pseudogene. The CDR3 loop spans 19 amino acids.

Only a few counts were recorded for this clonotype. CDR3 sequence (DNA): TGTGCCAGCAGTTCACAGACAGGGGGGAGCTATGGCTACACCTTC. This codes for CASSSQTGGSYGYTF. The gene calls are TRBV12-3 or TRBV12-4 and TRBJ1-2, with 9 bases identical to TRBD1. The CDR3 spans 15 residues. The ends lost 4 bases at V and 4 bases at J; junction bases unmatched: 7.

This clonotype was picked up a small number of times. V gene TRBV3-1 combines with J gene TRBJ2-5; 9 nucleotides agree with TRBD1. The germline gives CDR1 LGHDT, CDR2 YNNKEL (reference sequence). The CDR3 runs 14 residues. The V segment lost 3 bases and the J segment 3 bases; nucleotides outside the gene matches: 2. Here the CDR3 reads CASSHGDREETQYF. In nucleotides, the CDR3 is TGTGCCAGCAGCCATGGGGACAGGGAAGAGACCCAGTACTTC.

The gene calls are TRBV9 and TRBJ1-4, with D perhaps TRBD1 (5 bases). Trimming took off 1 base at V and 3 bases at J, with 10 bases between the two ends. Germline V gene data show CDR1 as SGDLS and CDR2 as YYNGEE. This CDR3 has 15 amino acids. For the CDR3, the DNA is TGTGCCAGCAGCGTACTGGGGGAAGCTAATGAAAAACTGTTTTTT. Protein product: CASSVLGEANEKLFF.

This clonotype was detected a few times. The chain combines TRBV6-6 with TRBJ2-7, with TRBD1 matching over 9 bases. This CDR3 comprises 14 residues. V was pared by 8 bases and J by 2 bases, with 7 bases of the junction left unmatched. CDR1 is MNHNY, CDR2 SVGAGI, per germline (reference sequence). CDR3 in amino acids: CASYWGQGAYEQYF. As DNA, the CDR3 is TGTGCCAGCTATTGGGGACAGGGAGCCTACGAGCAGTACTTC.

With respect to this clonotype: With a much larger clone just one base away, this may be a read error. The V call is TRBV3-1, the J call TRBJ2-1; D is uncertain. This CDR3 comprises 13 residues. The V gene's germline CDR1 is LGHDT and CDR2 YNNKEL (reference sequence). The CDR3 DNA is TGTGCCTGCAGCCAAGGTGTAACTAAAAAGCAGTTCTTC. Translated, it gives CACSQGVTKKQFF.

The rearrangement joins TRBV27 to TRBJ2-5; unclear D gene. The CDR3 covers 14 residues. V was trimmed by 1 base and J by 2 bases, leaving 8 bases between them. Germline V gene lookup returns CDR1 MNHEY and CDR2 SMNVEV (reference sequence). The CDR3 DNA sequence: TGTGCCAGCAGTTTATGGCCAGATCAAGAGACCCAGTACTTC. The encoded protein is CASSLWPDQETQYF.

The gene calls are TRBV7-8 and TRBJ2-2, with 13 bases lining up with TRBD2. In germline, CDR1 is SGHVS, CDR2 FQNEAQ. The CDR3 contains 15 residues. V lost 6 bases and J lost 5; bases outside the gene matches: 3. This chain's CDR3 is CASRSTSGRTGELFF. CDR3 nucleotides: TGTGCCAGCAGATCGACTAGCGGGAGGACCGGGGAGCTGTTTTTT.

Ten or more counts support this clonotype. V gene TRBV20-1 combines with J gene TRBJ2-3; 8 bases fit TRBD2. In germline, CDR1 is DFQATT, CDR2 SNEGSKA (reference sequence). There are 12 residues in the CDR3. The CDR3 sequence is CRGAGVEDTQYF. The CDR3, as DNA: TGCAGAGGAGCGGGAGTTGAAGATACGCAGTATTTT.

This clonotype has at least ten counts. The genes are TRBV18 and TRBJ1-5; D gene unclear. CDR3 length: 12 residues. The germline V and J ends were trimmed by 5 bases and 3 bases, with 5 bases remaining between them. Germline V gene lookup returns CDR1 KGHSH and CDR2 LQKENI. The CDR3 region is CASSADNQPQHF. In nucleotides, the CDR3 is TGTGCCAGCTCAGCAGACAATCAGCCCCAGCATTTT.

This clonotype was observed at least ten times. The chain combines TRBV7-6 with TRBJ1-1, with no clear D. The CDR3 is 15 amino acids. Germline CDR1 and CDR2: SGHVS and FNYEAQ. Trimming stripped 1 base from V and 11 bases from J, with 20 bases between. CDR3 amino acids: CASSLEPELMDMAFF. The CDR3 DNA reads TGTGCCAGCAGCTTAGAACCCGAACTAATGGATATGGCTTTCTTT.